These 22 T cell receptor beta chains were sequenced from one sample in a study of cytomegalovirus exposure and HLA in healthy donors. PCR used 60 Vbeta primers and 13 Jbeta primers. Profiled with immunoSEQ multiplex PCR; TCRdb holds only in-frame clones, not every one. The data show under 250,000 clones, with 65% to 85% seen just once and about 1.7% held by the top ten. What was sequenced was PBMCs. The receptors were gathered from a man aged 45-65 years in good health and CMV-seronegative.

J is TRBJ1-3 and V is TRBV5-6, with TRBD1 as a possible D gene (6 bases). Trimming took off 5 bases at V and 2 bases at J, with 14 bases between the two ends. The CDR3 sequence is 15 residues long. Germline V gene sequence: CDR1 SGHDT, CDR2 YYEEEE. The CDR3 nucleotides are TGTGCCAGCAGTCTTACAGGGTCGCCTGGAAACACCATATATTTT. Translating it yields CASSLTGSPGNTIYF.

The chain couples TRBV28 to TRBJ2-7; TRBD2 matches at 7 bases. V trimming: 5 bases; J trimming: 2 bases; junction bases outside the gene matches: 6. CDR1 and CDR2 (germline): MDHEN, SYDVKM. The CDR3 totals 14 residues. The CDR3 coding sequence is TGTGCCAGCAGTCCCCGCACTAGCGCCTACGAGCAGTACTTC. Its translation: CASSPRTSAYEQYF.

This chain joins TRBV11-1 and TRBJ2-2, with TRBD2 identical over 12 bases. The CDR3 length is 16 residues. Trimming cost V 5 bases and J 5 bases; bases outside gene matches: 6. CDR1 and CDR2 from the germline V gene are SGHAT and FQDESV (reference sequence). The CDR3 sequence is CASSPRLAGVTGELFF. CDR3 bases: TGTGCCAGCAGCCCGAGACTAGCGGGAGTGACCGGGGAGCTGTTTTTT.

In DNA, the CDR3 is TGTGCCAGCAGTGATGGGAGACCGAGGGCTTTCTTT. It specifies CASSDGRPRAFF. The gene calls are TRBV6-1 and TRBJ1-1; D ambiguous. The V gene lost 3 bases and the J gene lost 11 bases, with 13 bases spanning the gap. Germline CDR1 reads MNHNS; CDR2 reads SASEGT. The CDR3 contains 12 residues.

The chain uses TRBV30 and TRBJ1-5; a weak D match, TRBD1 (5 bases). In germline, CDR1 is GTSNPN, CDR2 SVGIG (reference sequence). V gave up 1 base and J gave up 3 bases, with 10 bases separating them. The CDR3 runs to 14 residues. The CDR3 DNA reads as TGTGCCTGGAGTGGACAGTTGAACAATCAGCCCCAGCATTTT. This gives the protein CAWSGQLNNQPQHF. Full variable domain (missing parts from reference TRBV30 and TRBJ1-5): SQTIHQWPATLVQPVGSPLSLECTVEGTSNPNLYWYRQAAGRGLQLLFYSVGIGQISSEVPQNLSASRPQDRQFILSSKKLLLSDSGFYLCAWSGQLNNQPQHFGDGTRLSIL.

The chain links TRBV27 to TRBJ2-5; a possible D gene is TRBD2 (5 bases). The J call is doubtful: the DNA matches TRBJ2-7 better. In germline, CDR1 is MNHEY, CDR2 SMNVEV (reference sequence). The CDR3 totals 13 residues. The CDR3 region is CASGGGGPYEQYF. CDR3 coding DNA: TGTGCCAGCGGTGGAGGTGGGCCCTACGAGCAGTACTTC.

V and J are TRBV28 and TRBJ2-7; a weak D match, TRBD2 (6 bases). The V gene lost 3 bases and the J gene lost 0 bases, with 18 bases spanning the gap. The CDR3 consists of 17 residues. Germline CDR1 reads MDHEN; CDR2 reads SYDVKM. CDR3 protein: CASSFPGTFSNSYEQYF. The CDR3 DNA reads TGTGCCAGCAGTTTCCCTGGGACTTTTTCCAACTCCTACGAGCAGTACTTC.

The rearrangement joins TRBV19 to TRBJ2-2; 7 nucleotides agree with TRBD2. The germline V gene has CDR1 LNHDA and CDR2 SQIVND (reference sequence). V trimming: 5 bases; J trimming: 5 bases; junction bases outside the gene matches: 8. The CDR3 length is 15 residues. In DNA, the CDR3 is TGTGCCAGTAGTTATGGGGGGAGGGGAACCGGGGAGCTGTTTTTT. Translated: CASSYGGRGTGELFF.

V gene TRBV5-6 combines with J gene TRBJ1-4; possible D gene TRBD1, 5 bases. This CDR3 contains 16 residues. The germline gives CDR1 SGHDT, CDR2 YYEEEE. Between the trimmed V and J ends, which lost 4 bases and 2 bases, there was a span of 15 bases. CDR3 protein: CASSPGTRTTNEKLFF. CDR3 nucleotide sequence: TGTGCCAGCAGCCCCGGGACTCGGACGACTAATGAAAAACTGTTTTTT.

The CDR3 protein is CSVAHPGQEHEQYF. The CDR3 DNA follows: TGCAGCGTTGCACATCCGGGACAGGAACACGAGCAGTACTTC. The chain couples TRBV29-1 to TRBJ2-7; 8 nucleotides agree with TRBD1. Germline V CDR1 and CDR2: SQVTM, ANQGSEA. CDR3 length equals 14 residues. Trimming removed 4 bases from V and 5 bases from J; junction bases left unmatched: 10.

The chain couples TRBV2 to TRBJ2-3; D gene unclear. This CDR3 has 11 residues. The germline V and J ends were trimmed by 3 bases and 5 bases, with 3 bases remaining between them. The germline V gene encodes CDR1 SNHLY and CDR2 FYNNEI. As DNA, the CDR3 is TGTGCCAGCAGTGATCGAGATACGCAGTATTTT. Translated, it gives CASSDRDTQYF.

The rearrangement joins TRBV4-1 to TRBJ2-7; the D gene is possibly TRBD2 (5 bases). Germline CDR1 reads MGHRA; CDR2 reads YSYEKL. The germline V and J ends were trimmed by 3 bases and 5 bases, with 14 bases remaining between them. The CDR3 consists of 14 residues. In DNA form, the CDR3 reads TGCGCCAGCAGCCAGTCGGTCGGGATCCACGAGCAGTACTTC. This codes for CASSQSVGIHEQYF.

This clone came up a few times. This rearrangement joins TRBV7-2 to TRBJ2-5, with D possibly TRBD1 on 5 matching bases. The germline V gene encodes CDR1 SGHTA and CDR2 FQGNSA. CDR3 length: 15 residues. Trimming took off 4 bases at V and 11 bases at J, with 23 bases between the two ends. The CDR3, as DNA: TGTGCCAGCAGCTCTAATAGGGGTGGAACGGTAGAGCAGTACTTC. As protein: CASSSNRGGTVEQYF.

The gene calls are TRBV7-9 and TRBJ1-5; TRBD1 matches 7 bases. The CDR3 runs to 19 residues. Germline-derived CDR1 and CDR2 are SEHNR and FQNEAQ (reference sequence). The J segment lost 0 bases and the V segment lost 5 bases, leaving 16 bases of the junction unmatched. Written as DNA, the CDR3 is TGTGCCAGCAGCCGAGGGACAGTCGATTCCCCTTATAGCAATCAGCCCCAGCATTTT. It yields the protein CASSRGTVDSPYSNQPQHF.

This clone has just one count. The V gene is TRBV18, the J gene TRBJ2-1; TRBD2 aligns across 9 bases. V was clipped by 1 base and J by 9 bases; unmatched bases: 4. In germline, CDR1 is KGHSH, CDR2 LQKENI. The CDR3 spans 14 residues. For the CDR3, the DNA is TGTGCCAGCTCACCACAGCGGGAGGCGGTTGAGCAGTTCTTC. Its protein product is CASSPQREAVEQFF.

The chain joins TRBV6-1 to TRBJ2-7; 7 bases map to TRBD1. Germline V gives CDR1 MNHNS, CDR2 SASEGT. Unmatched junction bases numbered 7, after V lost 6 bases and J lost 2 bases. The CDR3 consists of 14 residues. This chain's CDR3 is CASRDPGQTYEQYF. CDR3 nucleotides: TGTGCCAGCAGGGATCCGGGACAGACCTACGAGCAGTACTTC.

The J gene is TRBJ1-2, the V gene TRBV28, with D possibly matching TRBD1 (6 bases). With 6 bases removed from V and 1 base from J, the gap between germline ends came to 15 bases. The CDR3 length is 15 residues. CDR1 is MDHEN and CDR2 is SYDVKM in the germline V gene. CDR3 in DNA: TGTGCCAGCAGCCTGGACAGCAACTTTAACTATGGCTACACCTTC. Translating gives CASSLDSNFNYGYTF.

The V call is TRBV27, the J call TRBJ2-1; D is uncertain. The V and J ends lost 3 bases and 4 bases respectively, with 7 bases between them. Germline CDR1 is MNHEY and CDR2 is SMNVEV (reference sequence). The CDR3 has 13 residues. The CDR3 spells CASSFTLYNEQFF. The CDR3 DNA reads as TGTGCCAGCAGTTTCACACTATACAATGAGCAGTTCTTC.

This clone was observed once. CDR3 bases: TGTGCCAGCAGCTTCGGGGGTAACACCGGGGAGCTGTTTTTT. As protein: CASSFGGNTGELFF. This chain connects TRBV7-9 to TRBJ2-2, with D possibly matching TRBD2 (6 bases). Trimming pared 3 bases from V and 2 bases from J, leaving 7 bases between. The CDR3 runs 14 residues. The germline gives CDR1 SEHNR, CDR2 FQNEAQ (reference sequence).

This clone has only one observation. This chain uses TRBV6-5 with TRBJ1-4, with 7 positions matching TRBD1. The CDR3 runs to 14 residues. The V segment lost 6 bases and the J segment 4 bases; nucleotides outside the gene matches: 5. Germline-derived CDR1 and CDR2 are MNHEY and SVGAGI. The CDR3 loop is CASRRGQDNEKLFF. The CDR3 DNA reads TGTGCCAGCAGACGCGGACAGGATAATGAAAAACTGTTTTTT.

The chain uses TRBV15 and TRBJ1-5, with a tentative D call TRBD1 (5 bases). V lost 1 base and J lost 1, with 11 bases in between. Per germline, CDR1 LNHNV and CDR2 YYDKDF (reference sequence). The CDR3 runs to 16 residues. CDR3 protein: CATSRGTGASNQPQHF. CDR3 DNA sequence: TGTGCCACCAGCAGAGGAACAGGAGCGAGCAATCAGCCCCAGCATTTT.

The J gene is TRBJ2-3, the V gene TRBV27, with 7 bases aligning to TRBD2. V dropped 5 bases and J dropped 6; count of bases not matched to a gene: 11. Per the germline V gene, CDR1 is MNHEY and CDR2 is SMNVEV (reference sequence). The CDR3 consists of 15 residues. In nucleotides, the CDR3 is TGTGCCAGCAGTCCCCAGCGGGACGTACCCGATACGCAGTATTTT. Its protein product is CASSPQRDVPDTQYF.